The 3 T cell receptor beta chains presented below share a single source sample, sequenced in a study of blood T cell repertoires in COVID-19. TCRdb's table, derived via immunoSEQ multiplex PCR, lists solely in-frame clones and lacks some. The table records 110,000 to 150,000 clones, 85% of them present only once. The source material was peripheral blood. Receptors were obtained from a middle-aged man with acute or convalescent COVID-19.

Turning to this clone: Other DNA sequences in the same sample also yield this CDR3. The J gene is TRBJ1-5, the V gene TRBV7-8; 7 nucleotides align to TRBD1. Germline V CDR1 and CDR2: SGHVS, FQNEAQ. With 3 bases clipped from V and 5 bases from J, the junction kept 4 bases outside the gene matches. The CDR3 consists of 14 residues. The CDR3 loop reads CASSLGQGDQPQHF. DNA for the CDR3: TGTGCCAGCAGCTTGGGGCAGGGGGATCAGCCCCAGCATTTT.

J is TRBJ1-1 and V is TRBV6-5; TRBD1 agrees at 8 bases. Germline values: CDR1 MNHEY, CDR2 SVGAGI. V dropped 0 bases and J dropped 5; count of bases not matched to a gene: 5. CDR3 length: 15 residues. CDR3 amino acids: CASSYSTGEGTEAFF. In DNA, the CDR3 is TGTGCCAGCAGTTACTCGACAGGGGAGGGGACTGAAGCTTTCTTT.

The CDR3 nucleotides read TGTGCCAGCAGGGTTGACACCGGACAGTTTAATCAGCCCCAGCATTTT. Amino acid sequence: CASRVDTGQFNQPQHF. The gene calls are TRBV28 and TRBJ1-5, with D possibly being TRBD1 (6 bases). The CDR3 contains 16 residues. Germline loops: CDR1 MDHEN, CDR2 SYDVKM. V was shortened by 6 bases and J by 4 bases, with 19 bases between the two germline ends. Supplemented by reference TRBV28 and TRBJ1-5, the full variable domain reads DVKVTQSSRYLVKRTGEKVFLECVQDMDHENMFWYRQDPGLGLRLIYFSYDVKMKEKGDIPEGYSVSREKKERFSLILESASTNQTSMYLCASRVDTGQFNQPQHFGDGTRLSIL.